This T cell receptor beta chain was profiled in a study of T-cell reconstitution after alpha-beta-depleted transplantation in children. Concerning this clonotype itself: Its specificity is not known.

The CDR3 sequence is 16 residues long. The V and J ends lost 8 bases and 8 bases respectively, with 27 bases between them. Germline V gene data show CDR1 as SGHDN and CDR2 as FVKESK. Preparation of the TCRbeta library was carried out with unique molecular identifiers. TCRdb ran MiXCR on the PCR reads and lists one entry per CDR3 protein. Among 250,000 to 400,000 distinct CDR3 sequences listed, 20% to 30% were seen once. Broader study findings: TCRbeta diversity was high at day 60 in some patients (a result of surviving recipient T cells and thymic progenitors).

This sequence joins TRBV14 and TRBJ1-2, with unresolved D. The sequence was obtained from a male patient aged 5 to 17 who had a stem cell transplant for acute lymphoblastic leukemia, so the T cells may come from the graft donor. This material consisted of PBMCs, mostly from graft donor cells, taken 180 days after TCRalphabeta/CD19-depleted stem cell transplant. DNA of the CDR3: TGTGCCAGCCGCTATTACCTCCGGGCCAACCCGGGAGGCTACACCTTC. This translates into CASRYYLRANPGGYTF. The variable domain in full, with the rest retrieved from reference TRBV14 and TRBJ1-2, is EAGVTQFPSHSVIEKGQTVTLRCDPISGHDNLYWYRRVMGKEIKFLLHFVKESKQDESGMPNNRFLAERTGGTYSTLKVQPAELEDSGVYFCASRYYLRANPGGYTFGSGTRLTVV.